These 18 T cell receptor beta chains share one sample of origin, sequenced in a study of response to subunit inactivated influenza vaccine. TCRdb processed the RT-PCR reads anew with MiXCR; each CDR3 protein has one entry. The sample has about 180,000 distinct CDR3 sequences; approximately 8.7% are singletons. The input for sequencing was non-naive T cells sorted from PBMCs, taken on the day of vaccination. The receptors originated from a man between 50 and 59 years old who received an inactivated influenza vaccine.

The V gene is TRBV7-2, the J gene TRBJ2-5, with D uncertain. The CDR3 is 12 residues long. V gave up 1 base and J gave up 8 bases, with 8 bases separating them. Germline V gene sequence: CDR1 SGHTA, CDR2 FQGNSA. The CDR3 DNA follows: TGTGCCAGCAGCTTAGGACCCGTCACCCAGTACTTC. Translating gives CASSLGPVTQYF.

This clonotype has ten or more counts. The chain employs TRBV19 and TRBJ2-7; tentatively, D is TRBD1 (5 bases). The germline V gene encodes CDR1 LNHDA and CDR2 SQIVND (reference sequence). Trimming cost V 11 bases and J 5 bases, with 7 bases left between them. This CDR3 is built from 9 residues. CDR3 residues: CAVGDEQYF. The CDR3 DNA sequence: TGTGCCGTAGGGGACGAGCAGTACTTC.

This clonotype was detected a few times. This CDR3 reads CASSYRLEGIETQYF. In DNA form, the CDR3 reads TGTGCCAGCAGTTACAGGCTAGAGGGTATAGAGACCCAGTACTTC. This rearrangement joins TRBV6-2 or TRBV6-3 to TRBJ2-5; D may be TRBD2 (5 bases). The CDR3 contains 15 residues. Trimming removed 2 bases at V and 4 bases at J, with 14 bases between. The germline CDR1 and CDR2 sequences are MNHEY and SVGEGT.

This clonotype was seen ten or more times. The chain joins TRBV7-8 to TRBJ2-2, with TRBD2 as a possible D gene (6 bases). The ends were cut back, 5 bases at V and 5 bases at J, with 15 bases in the middle. The CDR3 spans 15 residues. Germline CDR1 is SGHVS and CDR2 is FQNEAQ. The CDR3 DNA reads as TGTGCCAGCAGCCATCAGCGGGCGATGACCGGGGAGCTGTTTTTT. Its protein product is CASSHQRAMTGELFF.

The gene calls are TRBV19 and TRBJ2-1; the match to TRBD2 covers 12 bases. The germline V gene has CDR1 LNHDA and CDR2 SQIVND (reference sequence). CDR3 size: 16 residues. Trimming cost V 2 bases and J 6 bases; bases outside gene matches: 5. The CDR3 loop is CASSIRLTSGGNEQFF. For the CDR3, the DNA is TGTGCCAGTAGTATAAGGTTGACTAGCGGGGGCAATGAGCAGTTCTTC.

This clonotype came up many times. The chain carries TRBV11-2 and TRBJ2-7, with D maybe TRBD2 (6 bases). V lost 4 bases and J 0 bases, leaving 13 bases between the germline ends. Germline assignment: CDR1 SGHAT and CDR2 FQNNGV. The CDR3 runs 15 residues. DNA of the CDR3: TGTGCCAGCAGCTCGCCGGGGGTCTCCTCCTACGAGCAGTACTTC. This gives the protein CASSSPGVSSYEQYF.

This clonotype was recorded at least ten times. The rearrangement joins TRBV7-2 to TRBJ2-1; D is unclear. CDR3 length: 17 residues. Trimming pared 0 bases from V and 0 bases from J, leaving 12 bases between. The germline gives CDR1 SGHTA, CDR2 FQGNSA. Written as DNA, the CDR3 is TGTGCCAGCAGCTTAGCAGTAGGGCATAGCTCCTACAATGAGCAGTTCTTC. This codes for CASSLAVGHSSYNEQFF.

This clonotype was counted many times. This chain uses TRBV29-1 with TRBJ2-5; 12 nucleotides match TRBD2. The V and J ends lost 4 bases and 5 bases, in that order; junction bases with no gene match: 5. The CDR3 runs to 14 residues. Germline V CDR1 and CDR2: SQVTM, ANQGSEA. CDR3 region: CSVGTSGTWETQYF. The CDR3 region has the DNA TGCAGCGTTGGGACTAGCGGGACATGGGAGACCCAGTACTTC.

This clonotype was detected only a few times. The junction differs from germline at one of its ends, possibly a read error. The rearrangement joins TRBV7-2 to TRBJ2-1; 9 positions agree with TRBD2. Germline CDR1 reads SGHTA; CDR2 reads FQGNSA. The length of the CDR3 is 16 residues. The CDR3 DNA sequence: TGTGCCAGCCGCTTAGGTACAGCGGGGGGCGTCAATGAGCAGTTCTTC. It specifies CASRLGTAGGVNEQFF.

This clonotype was detected a few times. The rearrangement links TRBV5-1 to TRBJ2-3; the D is unclear. This CDR3 has 12 amino acids. Germline V gives CDR1 SGHRS, CDR2 YFSETQ. With 3 bases removed from V and 4 bases from J, the gap between germline ends came to 6 bases. Written as DNA, the CDR3 is TGCGCCAGCAGCTCTGTCGCAGATACGCAGTATTTT. Its protein product is CASSSVADTQYF.

This clonotype was detected a few times. The chain recombines TRBV18 with TRBJ1-2; weak D call: TRBD1 (6 bases). V was clipped by 5 bases and J by 6 bases, with 13 bases between them. The CDR3 extends over 13 amino acids. Germline-derived CDR1 and CDR2 are KGHSH and LQKENI. Here the CDR3 reads CASSEGQLDGYTF. CDR3 nucleotide sequence: TGTGCCAGCTCAGAGGGACAATTGGATGGCTACACCTTC. The full variable domain, rest sourced from reference TRBV18 and TRBJ1-2, is NAGVMQNPRHLVRRRGQEARLRCSPMKGHSHVYWYRQLPEEGLKFMVYLQKENIIDESGMPKERFSAEFPKEGPSILRIQQVVRGDSAAYFCASSEGQLDGYTFGSGTRLTVV.

The rearrangement uses TRBV20-1 and TRBJ1-1; perhaps TRBD1 as D (6 bases). Germline V gives CDR1 DFQATT, CDR2 SNEGSKA (reference sequence). This CDR3 has 15 residues. The germline V and J ends were trimmed by 3 bases and 1 base, with 15 bases remaining between them. CDR3 sequence: CSARVGAEQNTEAFF. The CDR3 DNA reads as TGCAGTGCTAGGGTGGGGGCCGAACAGAACACTGAAGCTTTCTTT.

There are a few counts of this clonotype. This chain links TRBV6-2 or TRBV6-3 with TRBJ2-2; the D gene is possibly TRBD2 (5 bases). The CDR3 is 13 amino acids. Looked up from germline, CDR1 is MNHEY and CDR2 is SVGEGT. Trimming took off 8 bases at V and 5 bases at J, with 12 bases between the two ends. The CDR3 nucleotides read TGTGCCAGCCGACCCTCGGGGACCGGGGAGCTGTTTTTT. This gives the protein CASRPSGTGELFF.

This clonotype has a handful of counts. This chain uses TRBV6-1 with TRBJ2-2; D is unresolved. The CDR3 extends over 16 amino acids. V lost 7 bases and J lost 4, with 19 bases in between. CDR1 MNHNS and CDR2 SASEGT come from the germline V gene. CDR3 bases: TGTGCCAGCAATATTAAGGGCACCTGGGGCACCGGGGAGCTGTTTTTT. The encoded protein is CASNIKGTWGTGELFF.

The gene calls are TRBV9 and TRBJ2-3, with TRBD2 matching over 9 bases. V dropped 3 bases and J dropped 13; count of bases not matched to a gene: 6. Germline V gene sequence: CDR1 SGDLS, CDR2 YYNGEE. This CDR3 spans 12 amino acids. CDR3 protein: CASSGIAGDKYF. CDR3 DNA sequence: TGTGCCAGCAGCGGCATAGCGGGAGACAAGTATTTT.

This clonotype was observed a handful of times. The V gene is TRBV9, the J gene TRBJ2-1; 13 positions match TRBD2. V lost 0 bases, J lost 10 bases, and 7 bases stayed unmatched. The CDR3 covers 16 residues. Germline V gene lookup returns CDR1 SGDLS and CDR2 YYNGEE. DNA for the CDR3: TGTGCCAGCAGCGTAGGACTAGCGGGAGGAGTAGGGGAGCAGTTCTTC. Its translation: CASSVGLAGGVGEQFF.

This clonotype was detected only a few times. CDR3 nucleotide sequence: TGCAGTGCCCGGACTCTAAATGAGCAGTTCTTC. Its protein product is CSARTLNEQFF. The rearrangement joins TRBV20-1 to TRBJ2-1; D is possibly TRBD2 (5 bases). The CDR3 covers 11 residues. V lost 6 bases, J lost 7 bases, and 10 bases lay in between. Germline V gives CDR1 DFQATT, CDR2 SNEGSKA (reference sequence).

The rearrangement joins TRBV7-2 to TRBJ2-3, with D maybe TRBD2 (6 bases). Germline CDR1 and CDR2: SGHTA and FQGNSA. The CDR3 contains 16 residues. V was cut by 10 bases and J by 1 base, with 21 bases left in between. CDR3 bases: TGTGCCACCGGGGGTCGGGATAGCGACCGCACAGATACGCAGTATTTT. Translating gives CATGGRDSDRTDTQYF.